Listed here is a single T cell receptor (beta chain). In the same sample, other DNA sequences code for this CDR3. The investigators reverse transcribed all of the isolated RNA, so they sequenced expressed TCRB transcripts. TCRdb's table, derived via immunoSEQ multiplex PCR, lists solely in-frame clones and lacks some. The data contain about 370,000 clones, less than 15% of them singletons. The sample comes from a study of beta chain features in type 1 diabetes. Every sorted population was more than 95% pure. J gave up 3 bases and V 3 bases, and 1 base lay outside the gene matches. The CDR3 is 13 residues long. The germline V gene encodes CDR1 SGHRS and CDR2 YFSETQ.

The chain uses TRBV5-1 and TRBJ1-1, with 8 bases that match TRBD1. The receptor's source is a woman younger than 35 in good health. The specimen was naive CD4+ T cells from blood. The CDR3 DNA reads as TGCGCCAGCAGCTCGACAGGGGACACTGAAGCTTTCTTT. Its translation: CASSSTGDTEAFF.